The sequence of this TCR beta chain was determined in a study of tumor and adjacent non-tumor tissue in lung cancer. Of note for this clonotype: Compared with germline, one end of the junction differs, possibly owing to a read error.

TCRbeta libraries were built with three rounds of nested PCR, modified from ARM-PCR. TCRdb fed the multiplex PCR reads into MiXCR, producing one record per CDR3 protein. The data show 85,000 to 100,000 distinct CDR3 sequences, approximately 65% seen once. In germline, CDR1 is SGHDN, CDR2 FVKESK. CDR3 length: 15 residues. RNA was extracted from bulk tissue without any cell sorting. The sequenced sample was lung tumor tissue. The clonotype originates from a man aged 60-69 years with non-small cell lung cancer. The chain combines TRBV14 with TRBJ1-1, with TRBD1 identical over 8 bases. The chain's CDR3 is CASSQLPDRGTEASF. For the CDR3, the DNA is TGTGCCAGCAGCCAACTCCCAGACAGGGGCACTGAAGCTTCCTTT.